This T cell receptor (beta chain) comes out of a study of blood T cell repertoires in COVID-19. Background on the study: Samples taken during acute and convalescent COVID-19 were collected in the United States, Italy and Spain. T cells, B-cell-depleted T cells, or PBMCs supplied cDNA or gDNA.

Method: immunoSEQ multiplex PCR; TCRdb's copy keeps in-frame clones and lacks some. The sample shows around 320,000 clones, 89% of them seen only once. Cohorts were determined from participant-reported clinical history. Exposed enrollees encountered a COVID-19 case at some point within 2 weeks before study entry. Germline V CDR1 and CDR2: SGHNT, YYREEE (reference sequence). Trimming took 0 bases from V and 0 from J, leaving 10 bases between them. The CDR3 extends over 15 amino acids. This sequence originates from a woman in her forties or fifties who had been exposed to COVID-19. The V call is TRBV5-4, the J call TRBJ2-7; D is undetermined. Sequencing was carried out using PBMCs or T cells enriched from blood (not recorded which). Here the CDR3 reads CASSLAGSSSYEQYF. CDR3 coding DNA: TGTGCCAGCAGCTTGGCGGGTTCTAGCTCCTACGAGCAGTACTTC.